This T cell receptor (beta chain) is from a study of spatial heterogeneity in lung cancer. Study at large: More beta-chain than alpha-chain sequences were consistently detected.

Each CDR3 protein gets one entry after TCRdb re-called the 5' RACE reads with MiXCR. The table records about 38,000 distinct CDR3 sequences, 7.5% of them present only once. This clonotype was counted between two and nine times. Specified time point: sample taken at primary tumor resection. CDR3 length: 16 amino acids. V was cut by 2 bases and J by 12 bases, with 20 bases left in between. The germline V gene encodes CDR1 MNHEY and CDR2 SVGAGI. Sequences were derived from PBMCs, sampled at surgery. This clonotype originated in a male donor with early-stage non-small cell lung cancer. The chain has TRBV6-5 and TRBJ1-6, with a possible D match to TRBD1 (5 bases). CDR3 sequence reads: CASSYGRGDGRLPLHF. CDR3 in DNA: TGTGCCAGCAGTTACGGGCGGGGGGACGGTCGTTTACCCCTCCACTTT.